This paragraph reports one TCR beta chain. Its antigen is unknown. Each TRB cDNA library was prepared by 5' RACE (with UMI labels). TCRdb reprocessed the 5' RACE reads, with one entry per CDR3 protein and no DNA. The specimen's table records about 120,000 distinct CDR3 sequences. This entry comes from a study of CXCR3-negative and CXCR3-positive naive CD8 T cells. CDR3 length equals 14 residues. CDR1 SEHNR and CDR2 FQNEAQ come from the germline V gene (reference sequence). Study-level results: CXCR3-positive naive cells had more hydrophobic TRB CDR3s than CXCR3-negative naive cells.

The receptor comes from a human donor in good health. Some clones in this sample may be carry-over from other donors' samples. This sequence joins TRBV7-9 and TRBJ1-1; no DNA is available, so the TRBD1 call from TCRdb remains unchecked. The material sequenced was naive CXCR3+ CD8+ T cells from blood. Subset meaning: CD45RO-CCR7+CD27+CD95- naive CD8+ T cells expressing CXCR3 (TNR3+). The CDR3 is CASSPGQGNTEAFF. The complete variable domain, with remaining parts taken from reference TRBV7-9 and TRBJ1-1, reads DTGVSQNPRHKITKRGQNVTFRCDPISEHNRLYWYRQTLGQGPEFLTYFQNEAQLEKSRLLSDRFSAERPKGSFSTLEIQRTEQGDSAMYLCASSPGQGNTEAFFGQGTRLTVV.